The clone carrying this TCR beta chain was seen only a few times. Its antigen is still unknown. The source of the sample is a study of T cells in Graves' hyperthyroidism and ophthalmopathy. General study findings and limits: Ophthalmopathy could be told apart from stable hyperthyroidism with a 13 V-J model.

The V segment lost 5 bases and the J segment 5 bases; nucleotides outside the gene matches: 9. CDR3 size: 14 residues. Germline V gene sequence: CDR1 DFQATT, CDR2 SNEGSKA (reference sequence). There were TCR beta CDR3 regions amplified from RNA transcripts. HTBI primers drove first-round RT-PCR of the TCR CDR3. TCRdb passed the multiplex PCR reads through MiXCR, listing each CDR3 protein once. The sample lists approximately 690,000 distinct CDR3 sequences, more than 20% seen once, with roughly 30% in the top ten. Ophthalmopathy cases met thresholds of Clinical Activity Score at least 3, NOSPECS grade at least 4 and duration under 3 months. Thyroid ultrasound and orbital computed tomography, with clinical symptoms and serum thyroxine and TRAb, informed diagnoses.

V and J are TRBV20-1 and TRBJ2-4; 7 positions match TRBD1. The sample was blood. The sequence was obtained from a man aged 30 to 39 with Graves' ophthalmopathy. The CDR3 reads CSAGSGTVENIQYF. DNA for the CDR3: TGCAGTGCTGGGTCGGGGACAGTGGAAAACATTCAGTACTTC.